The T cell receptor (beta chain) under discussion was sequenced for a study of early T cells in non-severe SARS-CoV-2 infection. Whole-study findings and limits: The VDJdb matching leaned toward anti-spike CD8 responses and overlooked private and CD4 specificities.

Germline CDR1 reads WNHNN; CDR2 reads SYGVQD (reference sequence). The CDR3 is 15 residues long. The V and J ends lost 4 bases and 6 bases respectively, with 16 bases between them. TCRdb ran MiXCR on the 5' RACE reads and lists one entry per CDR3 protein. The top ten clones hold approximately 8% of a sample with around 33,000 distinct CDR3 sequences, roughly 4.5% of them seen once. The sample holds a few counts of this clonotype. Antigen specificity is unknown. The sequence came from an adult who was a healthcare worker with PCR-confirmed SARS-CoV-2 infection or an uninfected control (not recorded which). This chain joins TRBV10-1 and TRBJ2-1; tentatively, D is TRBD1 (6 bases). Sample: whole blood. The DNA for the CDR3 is TGCGCCAGCAGTGTAATCGGGACATCGCCCAATGAGCAGTTCTTC. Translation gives CASSVIGTSPNEQFF.